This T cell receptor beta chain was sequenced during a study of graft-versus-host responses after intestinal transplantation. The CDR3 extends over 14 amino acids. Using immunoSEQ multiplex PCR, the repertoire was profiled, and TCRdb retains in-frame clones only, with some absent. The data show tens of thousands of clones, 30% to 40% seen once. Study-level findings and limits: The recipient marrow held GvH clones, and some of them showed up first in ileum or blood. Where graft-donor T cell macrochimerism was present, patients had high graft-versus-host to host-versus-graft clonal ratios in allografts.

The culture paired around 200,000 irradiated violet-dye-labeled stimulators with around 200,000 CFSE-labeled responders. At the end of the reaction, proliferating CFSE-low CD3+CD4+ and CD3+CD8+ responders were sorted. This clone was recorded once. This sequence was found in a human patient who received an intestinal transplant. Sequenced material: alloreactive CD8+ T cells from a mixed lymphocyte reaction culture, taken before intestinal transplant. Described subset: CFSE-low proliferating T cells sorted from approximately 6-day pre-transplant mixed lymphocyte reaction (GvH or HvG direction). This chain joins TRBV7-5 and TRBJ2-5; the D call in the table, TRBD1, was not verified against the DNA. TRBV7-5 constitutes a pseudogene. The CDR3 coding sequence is TGTGTCAGAAGCTCAGAGACAGGGTTGGAGACCCAGTACTTC. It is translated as CVRSSETGLETQYF.